What follows is one TCR beta chain and its context. Method: immunoSEQ multiplex PCR; TCRdb's copy keeps in-frame clones and lacks some. The sample contains about 68,000 clones, roughly nine tenths of which appear only once. The entry originates in a study of blood T cell repertoires in COVID-19. V lost 8 bases, J lost 3 bases, and 6 bases stayed unmatched. The germline V gene has CDR1 LNHDA and CDR2 SQIVND (reference sequence). This CDR3 has 14 amino acids. This receptor was obtained from a man aged 50 to 59 with acute or convalescent COVID-19. The V and J genes are TRBV19 and TRBJ2-1; TRBD1 matches at 8 bases. Sequencing input: peripheral blood. CDR3: CASREGTGYNEQFF. The CDR3, as DNA: TGTGCCAGTCGGGAAGGGACAGGCTACAATGAGCAGTTCTTC.